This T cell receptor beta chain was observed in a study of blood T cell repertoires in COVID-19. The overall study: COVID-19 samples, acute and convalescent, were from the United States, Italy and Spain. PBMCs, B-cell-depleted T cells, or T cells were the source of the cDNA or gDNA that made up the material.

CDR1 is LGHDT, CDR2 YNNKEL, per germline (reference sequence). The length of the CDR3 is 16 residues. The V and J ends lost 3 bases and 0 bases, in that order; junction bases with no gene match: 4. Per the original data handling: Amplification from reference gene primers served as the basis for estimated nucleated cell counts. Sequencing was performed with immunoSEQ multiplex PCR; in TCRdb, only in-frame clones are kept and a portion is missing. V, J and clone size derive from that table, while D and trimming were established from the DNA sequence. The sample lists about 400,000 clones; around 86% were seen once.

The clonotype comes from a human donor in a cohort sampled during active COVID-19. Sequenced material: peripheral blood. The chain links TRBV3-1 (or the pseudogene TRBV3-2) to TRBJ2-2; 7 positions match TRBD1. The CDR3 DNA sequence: TGTGCCAGCAGCCACGGGGACAGTTCGAACACCGGGGAGCTGTTTTTT. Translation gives CASSHGDSSNTGELFF.